The rows below give T cell receptor beta chains drawn from one sample of a study of T cell changes during pregnancy in multiple sclerosis. The protocol was immunoSEQ multiplex PCR, while the TCRdb copy is restricted to in-frame clones and leaves out a portion. The sample lists 58,000 or so clones, about nine tenths seen once, with 2% to 2.5% in the top ten. Specimen: peripheral blood, collected in the first trimester of pregnancy. The receptor set was obtained from a female donor in good health, enrolled as a control in a pregnancy study. The CDR3 runs from the conserved cysteine through the conserved F or W. The D gene is left open where the match is weak. Some rows mark clone size as missing; the rest say once, few, many or name a class of expanded clone.

clone_size: .
j_call: TRBJ1-6
d_call: TRBD1
v_call: TRBV2
cdr3_nt: TGTGCCAGCAGTGTGACAGGGGGTAATTCACCCCTCCACTTT
cdr3_aa: CASSVTGGNSPLHF

clone_size: .
j_call: TRBJ1-3
d_call: .
v_call: TRBV5-4
cdr3_nt: TGTGCCAGCAGCCCGGAACGCCCGGACTCCTCTGGAAACACCATATATTTT
cdr3_aa: CASSPERPDSSGNTIYF

clone_size: .
j_call: TRBJ2-3
d_call: TRBD2
v_call: TRBV28
cdr3_nt: TGTGCCAGCAGTAAGAGGGGACTAGCGAGCAGCACAGATACGCAGTATTTT
cdr3_aa: CASSKRGLASSTDTQYF

clone_size: .
j_call: TRBJ1-2
d_call: .
v_call: TRBV7-8
cdr3_nt: TGTGCCAGCAGCCCGCGGGAGCAGGGCCGAAACTATGGCTACACCTTC
cdr3_aa: CASSPREQGRNYGYTF

clone_size: .
j_call: TRBJ2-7
d_call: TRBD2
v_call: TRBV29-1
cdr3_nt: TGCAGCGTTGAGGAACTAGCGGGAACCGAGCAGTACTTC
cdr3_aa: CSVEELAGTEQYF

clone_size: once
j_call: TRBJ2-7
d_call: TRBD2
v_call: TRBV4-1
cdr3_nt: TGCGCCAGCAGCCAACTCGGGACTAGCGGGAGCTACGAGCAGTACTTC
cdr3_aa: CASSQLGTSGSYEQYF

clone_size: .
j_call: TRBJ2-7
d_call: .
v_call: TRBV7-9
cdr3_nt: TGTGCCAGCAGCTTAGCTTCTGGGCTCGGTTCCTACGAGCAGTACTTC
cdr3_aa: CASSLASGLGSYEQYF

clone_size: .
j_call: TRBJ2-5
d_call: .
v_call: TRBV4-1
cdr3_nt: TGCGCCAGCAGCCTAGCGGTCCAAGAGACCCAGTACTTC
cdr3_aa: CASSLAVQETQYF

clone_size: .
j_call: TRBJ1-3
d_call: TRBD1
v_call: TRBV28
cdr3_nt: TGTGCCAGCAGAACACAGGGGGCTGGAAACACCATATATTTT
cdr3_aa: CASRTQGAGNTIYF

clone_size: .
j_call: TRBJ2-7
d_call: TRBD2
v_call: TRBV28
cdr3_nt: TGTGCCAGCAGTTTCGCGGGAGTGGTCTACGAGCAGTACTTC
cdr3_aa: CASSFAGVVYEQYF

clone_size: .
j_call: TRBJ1-2
d_call: .
v_call: TRBV19
cdr3_nt: TGTGCCAGTAGTATAAGCCGGGGTGAAGGCTATGGCTACACCTTC
cdr3_aa: CASSISRGEGYGYTF

clone_size: .
j_call: TRBJ1-6
d_call: .
v_call: TRBV6-5
cdr3_nt: TGTGCCAGCAGTTACTTCGGGACACGCAATTCACCCCTCCACTTT
cdr3_aa: CASSYFGTRNSPLHF

clone_size: .
j_call: TRBJ2-1
d_call: TRBD2
v_call: TRBV7-7
cdr3_nt: TGTGCTAGCAGCCCCTATAGCGGGGGGGCTAATGGTGAGCAGTTCTTC
cdr3_aa: CASSPYSGGANGEQFF

clone_size: .
j_call: TRBJ1-4
d_call: .
v_call: TRBV6-5
cdr3_nt: TGTGCCAGCAGTTACTCTAGCAGGGGACGCGAAAAACTGTTTTTT
cdr3_aa: CASSYSSRGREKLFF

clone_size: .
j_call: TRBJ2-7
d_call: TRBD2
v_call: TRBV9
cdr3_nt: TGTGCCAGCAGCCCCGGACTAGCGGGGGCCGAGCAGTACTTC
cdr3_aa: CASSPGLAGAEQYF

clone_size: .
j_call: TRBJ1-2
d_call: TRBD1
v_call: TRBV5-6
cdr3_nt: TGTGCCAGCAGCTTGGGGGGACAGGGCCACTATGGCTACACCTTC
cdr3_aa: CASSLGGQGHYGYTF

clone_size: .
j_call: TRBJ2-4
d_call: TRBD1
v_call: TRBV28
cdr3_nt: TGTGCCAGCAGTTTAAGGGCTGGGACAGGGAGGGTCAGAAACATTCAGTACTTC
cdr3_aa: CASSLRAGTGRVRNIQYF

clone_size: .
j_call: TRBJ2-1
d_call: .
v_call: TRBV28
cdr3_nt: TGTGCCAGCAGTGAAAGGACAGGGAAAGGGGGGGGAGTTTGGAATGAGCAGTTCTTC
cdr3_aa: CASSERTGKGGGVWNEQFF

clone_size: .
j_call: TRBJ2-7
d_call: TRBD2
v_call: TRBV30
cdr3_nt: TGTGCCTGGAGTGTCCTGTCTTCGGGACTAGGAGATACCTACGAGCAGTACTTC
cdr3_aa: CAWSVLSSGLGDTYEQYF

clone_size: .
j_call: TRBJ2-1
d_call: .
v_call: TRBV10-3
cdr3_nt: TGTGCCATCAGTGAGTCGACAGTCAATGAGCAGTTCTTC
cdr3_aa: CAISESTVNEQFF

clone_size: .
j_call: TRBJ2-3
d_call: .
v_call: TRBV30
cdr3_nt: TGTGCCTGGACTCCCTCTAGCACAGATACGCAGTATTTT
cdr3_aa: CAWTPSSTDTQYF

clone_size: .
j_call: TRBJ2-7
d_call: TRBD2
v_call: TRBV5-4
cdr3_nt: TGTGCCAGCAGCTTGGAGATCGGGGGACTAGCTGTTGAGCAGTACTTC
cdr3_aa: CASSLEIGGLAVEQYF

clone_size: .
j_call: TRBJ2-2
d_call: .
v_call: TRBV5-8
cdr3_nt: TGTGCCAGCAGCTTTCAGGAGCTAGCTAGGAGCGGGGAGCTGTTTTTT
cdr3_aa: CASSFQELARSGELFF

clone_size: few
j_call: TRBJ1-5
d_call: .
v_call: TRBV7-8
cdr3_nt: TGTGCCAGCAGCTTTACGAGGGATCAGCCCCAGCATTTT
cdr3_aa: CASSFTRDQPQHF

clone_size: .
j_call: TRBJ1-4
d_call: .
v_call: TRBV4-1
cdr3_nt: TGCGCCAGCAGCCTCCTGGGGGGGGTGGCTGAAAAACTGTTTTTT
cdr3_aa: CASSLLGGVAEKLFF

clone_size: once
j_call: TRBJ2-1
d_call: TRBD2
v_call: TRBV19
cdr3_nt: TGTGCCAGTAGTTGGACTAGCGGGAGGGCGGTAAATGAGCAGTTCTTC
cdr3_aa: CASSWTSGRAVNEQFF

clone_size: .
j_call: TRBJ2-2
d_call: TRBD1
v_call: TRBV6-1
cdr3_nt: TGTGCCAGCAGTGAAAGCAGGGGGCGAGGTACCGGGGAGCTGTTTTTT
cdr3_aa: CASSESRGRGTGELFF

clone_size: .
j_call: TRBJ1-1
d_call: .
v_call: TRBV28
cdr3_nt: TGTGCCAGCAGTTTGGTAAGGGGGGAAGCTTTCTTT
cdr3_aa: CASSLVRGEAFF

clone_size: few
j_call: TRBJ1-2
d_call: .
v_call: TRBV19
cdr3_nt: TGTGCCAGTAGTATCGGGTATGGCTACACCTTC
cdr3_aa: CASSIGYGYTF

clone_size: once
j_call: TRBJ2-1
d_call: TRBD2
v_call: TRBV28
cdr3_nt: TGTGCCAGCAGTTTATACCCAGCGGGAGACAATGAGCAGTTCTTC
cdr3_aa: CASSLYPAGDNEQFF

clone_size: .
j_call: TRBJ1-2
d_call: .
v_call: TRBV5-4
cdr3_nt: TGTGCCAGCAGCTCCAAAACCTCAGCTAACTATGGCTACACCTTC
cdr3_aa: CASSSKTSANYGYTF

clone_size: .
j_call: TRBJ2-7
d_call: .
v_call: TRBV19
cdr3_nt: TGTGCTAGTAGTATCGGAGGAGACTTAAGCTCCTACGAGCAGTACTTC
cdr3_aa: CASSIGGDLSSYEQYF

clone_size: .
j_call: TRBJ2-7
d_call: TRBD2
v_call: TRBV27
cdr3_nt: TGTGCCAGCAGCTCCCATCAGCCTAGCGGGATATCCCACGAGCAGTACTTC
cdr3_aa: CASSSHQPSGISHEQYF

clone_size: .
j_call: TRBJ2-7
d_call: .
v_call: TRBV6-8
cdr3_nt: TGTGCCAGCAGTGAGGTGGAGGGGGCCCCCTACGAGCAGTACTTC
cdr3_aa: CASSEVEGAPYEQYF

clone_size: .
j_call: TRBJ1-2
d_call: .
v_call: TRBV5-6
cdr3_nt: TGTGCCAGCAGCTCGCCCCCCAGAACAAACTATGGCTACACCTTC
cdr3_aa: CASSSPPRTNYGYTF

clone_size: .
j_call: TRBJ2-7
d_call: .
v_call: TRBV7-8
cdr3_nt: TGTGCCAGCAGCTCCCCGGTAGGGGGTGAGCAGTACTTC
cdr3_aa: CASSSPVGGEQYF

clone_size: few
j_call: TRBJ1-1
d_call: .
v_call: TRBV6-5
cdr3_nt: TGTGCCAGCAGTGGGGAGACGGTTTACACTGAAGCTTTCTTT
cdr3_aa: CASSGETVYTEAFF

clone_size: .
j_call: TRBJ1-5
d_call: .
v_call: TRBV18
cdr3_nt: TGTGCCAGCTCCAGGAGGCAGGGCAATCAGCCCCAGCATTTT
cdr3_aa: CASSRRQGNQPQHF

clone_size: .
j_call: TRBJ1-2
d_call: .
v_call: TRBV21-1
cdr3_nt: TGTGCCAGCAGCAAAGGGACAGCCATGGGTGGCTACACCTTC
cdr3_aa: CASSKGTAMGGYTF

clone_size: .
j_call: TRBJ2-7
d_call: .
v_call: TRBV21-1
cdr3_nt: TGTGCCAGAGCCTCATTGAGGACTAATCCCTACGAGCAGTACTTC
cdr3_aa: CARASLRTNPYEQYF

clone_size: .
j_call: TRBJ1-1
d_call: .
v_call: TRBV19
cdr3_nt: TGTGCCAGTAGTGTCGGGGGTCGGAACACTGAAGCTTTCTTT
cdr3_aa: CASSVGGRNTEAFF

clone_size: .
j_call: TRBJ2-5
d_call: .
v_call: TRBV11-2
cdr3_nt: TGTGCCAGCAGCTTAGGGGCAGGGTATGGAGAGACCCAGTACTTC
cdr3_aa: CASSLGAGYGETQYF

clone_size: .
j_call: TRBJ2-4
d_call: .
v_call: TRBV21-1
cdr3_nt: TGTGCCAGCATCAAGACTAGCGGGAGGGACCTAGCCAAAAACATTCAGTACTTC
cdr3_aa: CASIKTSGRDLAKNIQYF

clone_size: .
j_call: TRBJ2-7
d_call: .
v_call: TRBV25-1
cdr3_nt: TGTGCCAGCAGAGGGGCGACCTACGAGCAGTACTTC
cdr3_aa: CASRGATYEQYF

clone_size: once
j_call: TRBJ1-2
d_call: .
v_call: TRBV7-9
cdr3_nt: TGTGCCAGCAGCTTAGCGCCCGAGGTCACCTTC
cdr3_aa: CASSLAPEVTF

clone_size: few
j_call: TRBJ1-2
d_call: .
v_call: TRBV7-2
cdr3_nt: TGTGCCAGCAGCCCGGACAGTAACTATGGCTACACCTTC
cdr3_aa: CASSPDSNYGYTF

clone_size: .
j_call: TRBJ1-2
d_call: .
v_call: TRBV19
cdr3_nt: TGTGCCAGTAGTCAGGTGTCTAACTATGGCTACACCTTC
cdr3_aa: CASSQVSNYGYTF

clone_size: .
j_call: TRBJ1-2
d_call: .
v_call: TRBV9
cdr3_nt: TGTGCCAGCAGCGTAGGAGGTGACTATGGCTACACCTTC
cdr3_aa: CASSVGGDYGYTF

clone_size: .
j_call: TRBJ2-3
d_call: .
v_call: TRBV10-3
cdr3_nt: TGTGCCATCAACCCGGGACTGTCTAGCACAGATACGCAGTATTTT
cdr3_aa: CAINPGLSSTDTQYF

clone_size: .
j_call: TRBJ1-1
d_call: TRBD1
v_call: TRBV5-4
cdr3_nt: TGTGCCAGCAGCTTGGGGGGACCAACAGGGGACACTGAAGCTTTCTTT
cdr3_aa: CASSLGGPTGDTEAFF

clone_size: .
j_call: TRBJ1-2
d_call: TRBD1
v_call: TRBV13
cdr3_nt: TGTGCCAGCAGCCTAGGGACAGGGGGCGGGAGCTATGGCTACACCTTC
cdr3_aa: CASSLGTGGGSYGYTF

clone_size: .
j_call: TRBJ1-5
d_call: .
v_call: TRBV28
cdr3_nt: TGTGCCAGCAGCCTCGGGGGTCAGCCCCAGCATTTT
cdr3_aa: CASSLGGQPQHF

clone_size: few
j_call: TRBJ2-3
d_call: TRBD2
v_call: TRBV19
cdr3_nt: TGTGCCAGTAGGAATTTAGCGGGGGGGCAGACAGATACGCAGTATTTT
cdr3_aa: CASRNLAGGQTDTQYF

clone_size: few
j_call: TRBJ1-1
d_call: TRBD1
v_call: TRBV28
cdr3_nt: TGTGCCAGCAGTATGCGCCGGACAGGAAACACTGAAGCTTTCTTT
cdr3_aa: CASSMRRTGNTEAFF

clone_size: .
j_call: TRBJ2-7
d_call: .
v_call: TRBV2
cdr3_nt: TGTGCCAGCAGACCGTCGGAGTCCTACGAGCAGTACTTC
cdr3_aa: CASRPSESYEQYF

clone_size: .
j_call: TRBJ1-1
d_call: TRBD1
v_call: TRBV11-2
cdr3_nt: TGTGCCAGCAGCCACAGGGGGTCATCAGCAGCTTTCTTT
cdr3_aa: CASSHRGSSAAFF

clone_size: .
j_call: TRBJ2-1
d_call: TRBD2
v_call: TRBV28
cdr3_nt: TGTGCCAGCAGCCAGCGTCAAGGTCTAGCGGGGTGGTATGAGCAGTTCTTC
cdr3_aa: CASSQRQGLAGWYEQFF

clone_size: .
j_call: TRBJ1-1
d_call: .
v_call: TRBV10-3
cdr3_nt: TGTGCCATCACAGCGAATGGATTGGCTTTCTTT
cdr3_aa: CAITANGLAFF

clone_size: .
j_call: TRBJ2-1
d_call: TRBD2
v_call: TRBV6-6
cdr3_nt: TGTGCCAGCAGTTACTCGCGTAGCGGGAGGGACAATGAGCAGTTCTTC
cdr3_aa: CASSYSRSGRDNEQFF

clone_size: .
j_call: TRBJ2-7
d_call: .
v_call: TRBV19
cdr3_nt: TGTGGGAGGCGGGACCACGAGCAGTACTTC
cdr3_aa: CGRRDHEQYF